A selection of T cell receptor beta chains follows, all from one sample in a study of cytomegalovirus exposure and HLA in healthy donors. Profiling relied on immunoSEQ multiplex PCR, and the TCRdb table lists in-frame clones only, not all of them. Counted here are approximately 82,000 clones, about 92% occurring once; the ten biggest clones make up 0.65% to 0.7%. Sequencing was performed on PBMCs. These receptor sequences come from a man younger than 35 in good health and CMV-seronegative. Both conserved end residues are part of each CDR3. D genes are given only for firm matches. Clone size is given for some rows only: seen once, a few or many times, or a class if the clone is expanded.

J | V | D | size | DNA | CDR3
TRBJ2-7 | TRBV7-9 | TRBD1 | NA | TGTGCCAGCAGCCCCCCCCACGGGACAGGAATCTACGAGCAGTACTTC | CASSPPHGTGIYEQYF
TRBJ1-5 | TRBV2 | TRBD1 | once | TGTGCCAGCAGGGGGACAGGGGGCGGTCAGCCCCAGCATTTT | CASRGTGGGQPQHF
TRBJ2-1 | TRBV21-1 | NA | NA | TGTGCCAGCGGGAGGCAGAACAATGAGCAGTTCTTC | CASGRQNNEQFF
TRBJ1-6 | TRBV5-1 | NA | NA | TGCGCCAGCAACCAAGGATTGGAGAATTCACCCCTCCACTTT | CASNQGLENSPLHF
TRBJ2-3 | TRBV29-1 | TRBD2 | NA | TGCAGCGTTCGACTAGCGGGGACAGATACGCAGTATTTT | CSVRLAGTDTQYF
TRBJ2-2 | TRBV5-1 | TRBD1 | NA | TGCGCCAGCAGCTACAGGGGAGCCGGCGGGGAGCTGTTTTTT | CASSYRGAGGELFF
TRBJ2-6 | TRBV2 | NA | once | TGTGCCAGCAGTGAATGGCCCTCTGGGGCCAACGTCCTGACTTTC | CASSEWPSGANVLTF
TRBJ1-1 | TRBV7-2 | NA | NA | TGTGCCAGCAGCTTAGGGGGGACTGGTTACACTGAAGCTTTCTTT | CASSLGGTGYTEAFF
TRBJ1-4 | TRBV9 | TRBD1 | NA | TGTGCCAGCAGCCTCTGGGACAGTAATGAAAAACTGTTTTTT | CASSLWDSNEKLFF
TRBJ2-7 | TRBV6-5 | TRBD1 | NA | TGTGCCATCAAGAAGACAGGGACGAACGAGCAGTACTTC | CAIKKTGTNEQYF
TRBJ1-4 | TRBV4-1 | NA | NA | TGCGCCAGCAGCCAGTTCCAGGGGGAAAAACTGTTTTTT | CASSQFQGEKLFF
TRBJ2-5 | TRBV2 | TRBD2 | NA | TGTGCCAGCAGTTCTAGCGGGGAGGAGACCCAGTACTTC | CASSSSGEETQYF
TRBJ2-7 | TRBV2 | NA | NA | TGTGCCTGCCGGGCAGGGCTTTACGAGCAGTACTTC | CACRAGLYEQYF
TRBJ2-2 | TRBV7-6 | TRBD2 | NA | TGTGCCAGCAGCCCACTAGCGGGGGCACTAAACACCGGGGAGCTGTTTTTT | CASSPLAGALNTGELFF
TRBJ1-5 | TRBV30 | NA | NA | TGTGCCTGGAGTTTGGGGCAGGCGGAGCCCCAGCATTTT | CAWSLGQAEPQHF
TRBJ1-1 | TRBV13 | NA | NA | TGTGCCAGCAGCTTATCCCCATGGGGTGGCCGAGGGTCTGCTTTCTTT | CASSLSPWGGRGSAFF
TRBJ2-1 | TRBV5-1 | NA | NA | TGCGCCAGCAGCTTGGGTCCGGGATCCTACAATGAGCAGTTCTTC | CASSLGPGSYNEQFF
TRBJ2-7 | TRBV5-4 | TRBD1 | NA | TGTGCCAGCAGCTTAGACAGGGGCCCCTACGAGCAGTACTTC | CASSLDRGPYEQYF
TRBJ1-1 | TRBV19 | TRBD1 | NA | TGTGCCAGTGTCGTAGGCGGCAGGGGGATCGACACTGAAGCTTTCTTT | CASVVGGRGIDTEAFF
TRBJ2-1 | TRBV4-2 | NA | NA | TGTGCCAGCAGCCTACCGGGAGCCACCTACAATGAGCAGTTCTTC | CASSLPGATYNEQFF
TRBJ2-1 | TRBV5-1 | NA | NA | TGCGCCAGCAGCTTCCAGGGGTCGGGCTACAATGAGCAGTTCTTC | CASSFQGSGYNEQFF
TRBJ1-1 | TRBV6-5 | TRBD1 | NA | TGTGCCAGCAGGGAACCGGGACAGGGGTACACTGAAGCTTTCTTT | CASREPGQGYTEAFF
TRBJ2-5 | TRBV19 | TRBD1 | NA | TGTGCCAGTAGTAAGACAGGGGGCCGCGAGACCCAGTACTTC | CASSKTGGRETQYF
TRBJ2-2 | TRBV27 | TRBD2 | once | TGTGCCAGCAGTTTTCTTAGCGGGAGGGCCGGCACCGGGGAGCTGTTTTTT | CASSFLSGRAGTGELFF
TRBJ2-5 | TRBV2 | TRBD2 | NA | TGTGCCAGCAGTCAGCGGCTAGCGGGGAAAGAGACCCAGTACTTC | CASSQRLAGKETQYF
TRBJ2-1 | TRBV27 | NA | NA | TGTGCCAGCAGTTTAGTGGGGCGGGGTGAGCAGTTCTTC | CASSLVGRGEQFF
TRBJ1-2 | TRBV5-1 | NA | NA | TGCGCCAGCAGCTTAGGAGATTATGGCTACACCTTC | CASSLGDYGYTF
TRBJ2-7 | TRBV28 | NA | NA | TGTGCCAGCAGTTTGGCAGGGCCCTACGAGCAGTACTTC | CASSLAGPYEQYF
TRBJ2-7 | TRBV15 | TRBD1 | NA | TGTGCCACCACCCCGGGACAGTGGAACGACGAGCAGTACTTC | CATTPGQWNDEQYF
TRBJ1-2 | TRBV27 | TRBD1 | NA | TGTGCCAGCAGTTTCACCTCAAGGACAGGGGGCAATGGCTACACCTTC | CASSFTSRTGGNGYTF
TRBJ2-1 | TRBV30 | NA | NA | TGTGCCTGGAGTGTATCTATGCCTGAGCAGTTCTTC | CAWSVSMPEQFF
TRBJ1-1 | TRBV27 | NA | NA | TGTGCCAGCAGTTTTGGAGAGCGGCGGCAAGCTTTCTTT | CASSFGERRQAFF
TRBJ1-3 | TRBV6-5 | NA | NA | TGTGCCAGCAGTTACCCGGGAAACACCATATATTTT | CASSYPGNTIYF
TRBJ2-7 | TRBV4-1 | NA | NA | TGCGCCAGCAGCCGTACCGGGATTTCGGGGGAGCAGTACTTC | CASSRTGISGEQYF
TRBJ1-1 | TRBV5-1 | NA | NA | TGCGCCAGCAGCCCTTACCCAGGTCAAACGAACACTGAAGCTTTCTTT | CASSPYPGQTNTEAFF
TRBJ1-3 | TRBV6-1 | NA | NA | TGTGCCAGCAGCCCACAGGTGAACTCTGGAAACACCATATATTTT | CASSPQVNSGNTIYF
TRBJ1-1 | TRBV7-3 | TRBD1 | NA | TGTGCCAGCAGCGATGGGGTGGGACAGAAAGCTTTCTTT | CASSDGVGQKAFF
TRBJ2-1 | TRBV5-5 | NA | once | TGTGCCAGCAGCTTGGGGGGCCAAAGGTACGATGAGCAGTTCTTC | CASSLGGQRYDEQFF
TRBJ1-1 | TRBV2 | NA | NA | TGTGCCAGCAGGCCGGACACTTGGGCTTTCTTT | CASRPDTWAFF
TRBJ1-5 | TRBV30 | TRBD1 | once | TGTGCCTGGAGTGCCGGCGGGACAGCTAGCAATCAGCCCCAGCATTTT | CAWSAGGTASNQPQHF
TRBJ2-6 | TRBV4-1 | NA | NA | TGCGCCAGCAGCCAAAGCAGGAACTCGATCTCTGGGGCCAACGTCCTGACTTTC | CASSQSRNSISGANVLTF
TRBJ2-3 | TRBV7-8 | TRBD2 | NA | TGTGCCAGCAGCCCGGGGGGACGGCGGGGTACGCAGTATTTT | CASSPGGRRGTQYF
TRBJ1-1 | TRBV13 | NA | NA | TGTGCCAGCAGCCCTGACAGGCCACCTAACACTGAAGCTTTCTTT | CASSPDRPPNTEAFF
TRBJ2-7 | TRBV10-3 | NA | once | TGTGCCATCAGAGAGGGGCAGGGAGGTGGCGAGCAGTACTTC | CAIREGQGGGEQYF
TRBJ2-5 | TRBV11-3 | NA | NA | TGTGCCAGCAGCCACCTCTTTTCCAGGCAGTCCCAGTACTTC | CASSHLFSRQSQYF